These 24 T cell receptor beta chains were sequenced from one sample in a study of cytomegalovirus exposure and HLA in healthy donors. The PCR ran on 60 Vbeta and 13 Jbeta primers. Produced via immunoSEQ multiplex PCR; TCRdb's table is partial and in-frame only. Of approximately 88,000 clones detected, 64% appear once; the ten largest clones hold 3% to 3.5%. Material: PBMCs. The receptor source for this set is a man in his fifties or sixties in good health and CMV-seronegative.

This clone was seen a few times. The chain has TRBV9 and TRBJ1-1, with TRBD1 matching over 11 bases. With V trimmed by 2 bases and J by 4 bases, 10 bases remained unmatched. CDR1 and CDR2 from the germline V gene are SGDLS and YYNGEE. The length of the CDR3 is 17 residues. The CDR3 region is CASSVGNWDRGFTEAFF. In nucleotides, the CDR3 is TGTGCCAGCAGCGTGGGGAATTGGGACAGGGGGTTCACTGAAGCTTTCTTT. Using reference TRBV9 and TRBJ1-1 for the parts outside the CDR3, the full variable domain is DSGVTQTPKHLITATGQRVTLRCSPRSGDLSVYWYQQSLDQGLQFLIQYYNGEERAKGNILERFSAQQFPDLHSELNLSSLELGDSALYFCASSVGNWDRGFTEAFFGQGTRLTVV.

The chain employs TRBV27 and TRBJ1-4; no definite D call. Trimming took 5 bases from V and 7 from J, leaving 8 bases between them. The CDR3 runs to 12 residues. Germline CDR1 is MNHEY and CDR2 is SMNVEV (reference sequence). CDR3 DNA sequence: TGTGCCAGCAGTCCGCCCGGTGAAAAACTGTTTTTT. It encodes CASSPPGEKLFF. Combining the CDR3 with reference TRBV27 and TRBJ1-4 gives the whole variable domain EAQVTQNPRYLITVTGKKLTVTCSQNMNHEYMSWYRQDPGLGLRQIYYSMNVEVTDKGDVPEGYKVSRKEKRNFPLILESPSPNQTSLYFCASSPPGEKLFFGSGTQLSVL.

The chain has TRBV25-1 and TRBJ1-2; TRBD1 matches at 9 bases. Losses at the gene ends were 3 bases for V and 3 bases for J; bases not matched to a gene: 11. Germline lookup yields CDR1 MGHDK and CDR2 SYGVNS. This CDR3 has 17 residues. CDR3 residues: CASSEGVNRGLYYGYTF. For the CDR3, the DNA is TGTGCCAGCAGTGAGGGGGTAAACAGGGGGCTCTACTATGGCTACACCTTC.

This clone appeared once. The chain uses TRBV11-2 and TRBJ2-5; D is unresolved. CDR1 SGHAT and CDR2 FQNNGV come from the germline V gene. Deletions cut 2 bases from V and 0 bases from J, with 4 bases between. This CDR3 contains 13 residues. The CDR3 coding sequence is TGTGCCAGCAGCTTATCCTACCAAGAGACCCAGTACTTC. Amino acids: CASSLSYQETQYF.

V and J are TRBV28 and TRBJ1-6, with a tentative D call TRBD1 (5 bases). This CDR3 spans 15 amino acids. Looked up from germline, CDR1 is MDHEN and CDR2 is SYDVKM. With 7 bases removed from V and 6 bases from J, the gap between germline ends came to 16 bases. Here the CDR3 DNA reads TGTGCCAGCACCGTTTTTCAGGGTGGTAATTCACCCCTCCACTTT. Its translation: CASTVFQGGNSPLHF.

The chain carries TRBV9 and TRBJ2-2, with TRBD2 matching over 8 bases. V lost 4 bases and J lost 4; bases outside the gene matches: 6. The V gene's germline CDR1 is SGDLS and CDR2 YYNGEE. This CDR3 spans 15 amino acids. The CDR3 protein is CASSWRGVGTGELFF. The DNA of the CDR3 is TGTGCCAGCAGCTGGCGGGGGGTGGGCACCGGGGAGCTGTTTTTT. The full variable domain, completed using reference TRBV9 and TRBJ2-2, is DSGVTQTPKHLITATGQRVTLRCSPRSGDLSVYWYQQSLDQGLQFLIQYYNGEERAKGNILERFSAQQFPDLHSELNLSSLELGDSALYFCASSWRGVGTGELFFGEGSRLTVL.

The chain has TRBV30 and TRBJ2-7; D might be TRBD2 (7 bases). V was shortened by 2 bases and J by 4 bases, with 12 bases between the two germline ends. The CDR3 sequence is 13 residues long. CDR1 GTSNPN and CDR2 SVGIG come from the germline V gene (reference sequence). CDR3 sequence: CAWSNGGQYEQYF. The CDR3 nucleotides read TGTGCCTGGAGTAACGGGGGGCAGTACGAGCAGTACTTC.

The CDR3 region is CASSVIASGEQYF. The CDR3, as DNA: TGTGCCAGCAGTGTAATAGCTTCGGGCGAGCAGTACTTC. This chain uses TRBV2 with TRBJ2-7; no reliable D call. The length of the CDR3 is 13 residues. CDR1 and CDR2 from the germline V gene are SNHLY and FYNNEI. V was clipped by 4 bases and J by 6 bases, with 13 bases between them.

The rearrangement uses TRBV18 and TRBJ1-2; no clear D. The V end was cut by 5 bases, the J end by 5 bases, with 18 bases between. Per germline, CDR1 KGHSH and CDR2 LQKENI. The CDR3 length is 15 residues. In DNA form, the CDR3 reads TGTGCCAGCTCAGAGAACTCGGGTTTAGTGTATGGCTACACCTTC. It translates to CASSENSGLVYGYTF.

The chain carries TRBV14 and TRBJ1-1; perhaps TRBD1 as D (5 bases). Trimming shortened V by 1 base and J by 5 bases, and 11 bases separated the two germline ends. Per germline, CDR1 SGHDN and CDR2 FVKESK. The CDR3 loop spans 14 amino acids. Here the CDR3 DNA reads TGTGCCAGCAGCCAAGTTTACGGGGGGACTGAAGCTTTCTTT. It is translated as CASSQVYGGTEAFF.

Points on this clone: A read error may produce the germline difference seen at one junction end. Distinct nucleotide sequences in the sample also encode this CDR3. The V and J genes are TRBV19 and TRBJ1-1; tentatively, D is TRBD1 (6 bases). Germline V lookup: CDR1 LNHDA, CDR2 SQIVND (reference sequence). This CDR3 comprises 11 residues. CDR3 amino acids: CASSVDREAFF. The CDR3 nucleotides read TGTGCCAGTAGTGTAGACAGGGAAGCTTTCTTT. Supplemented by reference TRBV19 and TRBJ1-1, the full variable domain reads DGGITQSPKYLFRKEGQNVTLSCEQNLNHDAMYWYRQDPGQGLRLIYYSQIVNDFQKGDIAEGYSVSREKKESFPLTVTSAQKNPTAFYLCASSVDREAFFGQGTRLTVV.

The J gene is TRBJ1-1, the V gene TRBV10-1, with D maybe TRBD1 (5 bases). Trimming cost V 6 bases and J 1 base, with 12 bases left between them. The CDR3 length is 14 residues. CDR1 is WNHNN, CDR2 SYGVQD, per germline (reference sequence). The CDR3 loop reads CASSRDWRNTEAFF. The DNA for the CDR3 is TGCGCCAGCAGCCGGGACTGGAGGAACACTGAAGCTTTCTTT.

The chain has TRBV29-1 and TRBJ1-4; tentative D call: TRBD1 (5 bases). CDR1 and CDR2 from the germline V gene are SQVTM and ANQGSEA. The CDR3 spans 14 residues. Trimming took 4 bases from V and 5 from J, leaving 14 bases between them. CDR3 amino acids: CSVALVRTNEKLFF. The DNA of the CDR3 is TGCAGCGTTGCGTTGGTCAGGACAAATGAAAAACTGTTTTTT.

The chain recombines TRBV7-2 with TRBJ1-1; D may be TRBD1 (6 bases). This CDR3 comprises 13 residues. The V end lost 7 bases, the J end lost 1 base, and 10 bases lay between the germline ends. The germline CDR1 and CDR2 sequences are SGHTA and FQGNSA. This CDR3 reads CASTEQGNTEAFF. In nucleotides, the CDR3 is TGTGCCAGCACCGAACAGGGGAACACTGAAGCTTTCTTT. Full variable domain (missing parts from reference TRBV7-2 and TRBJ1-1): GAGVSQSPSNKVTEKGKDVELRCDPISGHTALYWYRQSLGQGLEFLIYFQGNSAPDKSGLPSDRFSAERTGGSVSTLTIQRTQQEDSAVYLCASTEQGNTEAFFGQGTRLTVV.

The chain is built from TRBV5-4 and TRBJ2-5; TRBD2 aligns across 8 bases. V dropped 0 bases and J dropped 5; count of bases not matched to a gene: 3. The germline CDR1 and CDR2 sequences are SGHNT and YYREEE (reference sequence). The length of the CDR3 is 14 residues. In nucleotides, the CDR3 is TGTGCCAGCAGCTTGGTGCGGGGGGCCGAGACCCAGTACTTC. Protein product: CASSLVRGAETQYF. Full variable domain (rest looked up from reference TRBV5-4 and TRBJ2-5): ETGVTQSPTHLIKTRGQQVTLRCSSQSGHNTVSWYQQALGQGPQFIFQYYREEENGRGNFPPRFSGLQFPNYSSELNVNALELDDSALYLCASSLVRGAETQYFGPGTRLLVL.

The genes are TRBV29-1 and TRBJ1-1; 12 nucleotides line up with TRBD1. This CDR3 comprises 15 residues. Germline assignment: CDR1 SQVTM and CDR2 ANQGSEA. J lost 3 bases, V lost 7 bases, and 9 bases had no gene match. The CDR3 nucleotides read TGCAGCGCACCGGGACAGGGGGCGGGGGACACTGAAGCTTTCTTT. It codes for CSAPGQGAGDTEAFF.

J is TRBJ1-5 and V is TRBV19; tentative D call: TRBD1 (5 bases). The V gene's germline CDR1 is LNHDA and CDR2 SQIVND (reference sequence). V was pared by 10 bases and J by 2 bases, with 12 bases between. The CDR3 totals 13 residues. The CDR3 nucleotides read TGTGCCACAGGGCGGAGAGGCAATCAGCCCCAGCATTTT. It codes for CATGRRGNQPQHF. Complete variable domain (other parts from reference TRBV19 and TRBJ1-5): DGGITQSPKYLFRKEGQNVTLSCEQNLNHDAMYWYRQDPGQGLRLIYYSQIVNDFQKGDIAEGYSVSREKKESFPLTVTSAQKNPTAFYLCATGRRGNQPQHFGDGTRLSIL.

The chain carries TRBV28 and TRBJ2-7; TRBD1 matches 7 bases. The CDR3 has 14 residues. The germline V gene has CDR1 MDHEN and CDR2 SYDVKM. The V and J ends lost 7 bases and 4 bases, in that order; junction bases with no gene match: 10. The CDR3 protein is CASTSGTETYEQYF. CDR3 DNA: TGTGCCAGCACCTCCGGGACAGAGACTTACGAGCAGTACTTC.

The V call is TRBV19, the J call TRBJ2-6; TRBD1 agrees at 7 bases. Per the germline V gene, CDR1 is LNHDA and CDR2 is SQIVND (reference sequence). This CDR3 has 18 residues. The ends lost 5 bases at V and 0 bases at J; junction bases unmatched: 10. CDR3 protein: CASSVTGNRGSGANVLTF. CDR3 DNA: TGTGCCAGTAGTGTGACAGGGAATAGAGGCTCTGGGGCCAACGTCCTGACTTTC.

The chain employs TRBV10-3 and TRBJ2-3, with a possible D match to TRBD2 (7 bases). Trimming took 7 bases from V and 2 from J, leaving 10 bases between them. The CDR3 is 13 residues long. In germline, CDR1 is ENHRY, CDR2 SYGVKD. CDR3 sequence reads: CAIKGGTTDTQYF. CDR3 in DNA: TGTGCCATCAAGGGGGGGACCACAGATACGCAGTATTTT.

J is TRBJ1-2 and V is TRBV7-9; D unresolved. CDR3 length equals 11 residues. Looked up from germline, CDR1 is SEHNR and CDR2 is FQNEAQ (reference sequence). Trimming cost V 8 bases and J 2 bases, with 6 bases left between them. DNA of the CDR3: TGTGCCAGCGCCCGGAACTATGGCTACACCTTC. This sequence encodes CASARNYGYTF.

This sequence joins TRBV5-1 and TRBJ1-1; 9 bases agree with TRBD1. V was pared by 3 bases and J by 10 bases, with 7 bases of the junction left unmatched. Germline V gene lookup returns CDR1 SGHRS and CDR2 YFSETQ. CDR3 length: 13 amino acids. The CDR3 sequence: CASSSPGTGRAFF. In DNA, the CDR3 is TGCGCCAGCAGCTCCCCGGGGACAGGGAGAGCTTTCTTT.

The V and J genes are TRBV5-4 and TRBJ1-4; maybe TRBD1 (6 bases). Trimming pared 0 bases from V and 8 bases from J, leaving 14 bases between. This CDR3 contains 15 residues. Germline values: CDR1 SGHNT, CDR2 YYREEE (reference sequence). The CDR3 DNA sequence: TGTGCCAGCAGCTTGGGTGGCAGGGGCGAGGAAAAACTGTTTTTT. This gives the protein CASSLGGRGEEKLFF.

This clone came up a few times. This chain connects TRBV6-6 to TRBJ2-3; 8 bases line up with TRBD2. Germline V lookup: CDR1 MNHNY, CDR2 SVGAGI (reference sequence). The trim removed 6 bases at V and 5 bases at J, leaving 4 bases unmatched. The CDR3 is 13 residues long. CDR3 amino acids: CASSGLAGDTQYF. CDR3 nucleotide sequence: TGTGCCAGCAGCGGACTAGCTGGAGATACGCAGTATTTT.